This T cell receptor (beta chain) stems from a study of T-cell reconstitution after alpha-beta-depleted transplantation in children. Whole-study results and caveats: For some patients, TCRbeta diversity was high at day 60 because of recipient T cells and thymic progenitors that survived. Reportedly, alpha-beta T cells present about two months post-transplant originated from several hundred expanded clones of graft origin. Hyperexpanded clones declined; after one year, newly produced T cells mostly supplied diversity.

The TCRbeta library was prepared with unique molecular identifiers. TCRdb processed the PCR reads anew with MiXCR; each CDR3 protein has one entry. The table includes a few hundred thousand distinct CDR3 sequences, 11% detected once. This clonotype has ten or more counts. Its specificity is not known. The germline V gene has CDR1 MNHEY and CDR2 SVGEGT. This CDR3 comprises 15 residues. Deletions cut 7 bases from V and 3 bases from J, with 19 bases between. The rearrangement joins TRBV6-2 or TRBV6-3 to TRBJ2-7; D may be TRBD1 or TRBD2 (5 bases each). The sequence came from a male patient aged 2 to 10 who had a stem cell transplant for chronic granulomatous disease, so the T cells may come from the graft donor. The source was peripheral blood, collected 180 days after TCRalphabeta/CD19-depleted stem cell transplant. CDR3 amino acids: CASTPGRGHYYEQYF. CDR3 sequence (DNA): TGTGCCAGCACCCCGGGACGAGGCCATTACTACGAGCAGTACTTC.